These 25 T cell receptor beta chains were sequenced from one sample in a study of blood T cell repertoires in COVID-19 (TCRdb year 2020). The library came from the immunoSEQ multiplex PCR assay. TCRdb took this table from immuneACCESS and kept in-frame rearrangements with V and J called. Such tables lack part of the clones; where checked against another copy, unresolved V genes explain under half of the gap, and the rest is unexplained. The sample records roughly 80,000 clones, approximately 88% of which are singletons. The ten top clones hold roughly 5% of the sample. The sample comprised peripheral blood. The origin of the receptors is a woman of 80 years or more with active or convalescent COVID-19.

This clone was recorded only once. This chain uses TRBV7-2 with TRBJ2-3, with 11 positions matching TRBD2. With 2 bases clipped from V and 11 bases from J, the junction kept 15 bases outside the gene matches. Germline CDR1 is SGHTA and CDR2 is FQGNSA. This CDR3 has 17 amino acids. The CDR3 sequence: CASSLMSGLAGGVKQYF. The CDR3 coding sequence is TGTGCCAGCAGCTTAATGTCCGGGCTAGCGGGGGGTGTGAAGCAGTATTTT. The complete variable domain, with remaining parts taken from reference TRBV7-2 and TRBJ2-3, reads GAGVSQSPSNKVTEKGKDVELRCDPISGHTALYWYRQSLGQGLEFLIYFQGNSAPDKSGLPSDRFSAERTGGSVSTLTIQRTQQEDSAVYLCASSLMSGLAGGVKQYFGPGTRLTVL.

V usage is TRBV18 and J usage is TRBJ1-1; D gene uncertain. The CDR3 runs 14 residues. CDR1 is KGHSH, CDR2 LQKENI, per germline. Between the trimmed V and J ends, which lost 3 bases and 5 bases, there was a span of 13 bases. The CDR3 region has the DNA TGTGCCAGCTCACCCGGCGAGGTGAGGACTGAAGCTTTCTTT. Amino acid sequence: CASSPGEVRTEAFF.

This clone was detected only once. The chain uses TRBV14 and TRBJ2-5; D gene uncertain. CDR3 length: 12 residues. Germline loops: CDR1 SGHDN, CDR2 FVKESK. V lost 0 bases and J lost 5, with 4 bases in between. The CDR3 bases are TGTGCCAGCAGCCAAGATAGTGAGACCCAGTACTTC. Protein: CASSQDSETQYF.

The chain joins TRBV19 to TRBJ1-3; D is possibly TRBD1 (6 bases). Trimming stripped 5 bases from V and 0 bases from J, with 14 bases between. The length of the CDR3 is 16 residues. CDR1 and CDR2 (germline): LNHDA, SQIVND (reference sequence). The CDR3 DNA is TGTGCCAGTAGTGCCTTGGACAGCAGCTCTGGAAACACCATATATTTT. It codes for CASSALDSSSGNTIYF.

This chain joins TRBV30 and TRBJ2-7; possibly TRBD2 for D (5 bases). The germline gives CDR1 GTSNPN, CDR2 SVGIG (reference sequence). Trimming cost V 3 bases and J 0 bases, with 12 bases left between them. This CDR3 region has 14 residues. The CDR3 protein is CAWRRVISSYEQYF. CDR3 in DNA: TGTGCCTGGAGGAGGGTAATCAGCTCCTACGAGCAGTACTTC. The full variable domain, in which reference TRBV30 and TRBJ2-7 provide the parts outside the CDR3, is SQTIHQWPATLVQPVGSPLSLECTVEGTSNPNLYWYRQAAGRGLQLLFYSVGIGQISSEVPQNLSASRPQDRQFILSSKKLLLSDSGFYLCAWRRVISSYEQYFGPGTRLTVT.

This clone occurred a few times. The rearrangement links TRBV27 to TRBJ2-1; TRBD2 aligns across 8 bases. This CDR3 has 14 amino acids. Germline V gives CDR1 MNHEY, CDR2 SMNVEV (reference sequence). With 8 bases clipped from V and 6 bases from J, the junction kept 9 bases outside the gene matches. The CDR3 here is CASGPSGYINEQFF. CDR3 nucleotides: TGTGCCAGCGGGCCTAGCGGGTATATCAATGAGCAGTTCTTC.

The V gene is TRBV5-5, the J gene TRBJ2-3; 14 nucleotides match TRBD2. V trimming: 3 bases; J trimming: 6 bases; junction bases outside the gene matches: 6. Germline CDR1 is SGHKS and CDR2 is YYEKEE (reference sequence). This CDR3 is 16 amino acids long. CDR3 sequence: CASSYRLAGGGDTQYF. The CDR3 bases are TGTGCCAGCAGCTACCGACTAGCGGGAGGGGGGGATACGCAGTATTTT.

This chain uses TRBV7-9 with TRBJ2-1, with D possibly matching TRBD2 (5 bases). The germline CDR1 and CDR2 sequences are SEHNR and FQNEAQ (reference sequence). This CDR3 is 15 amino acids long. Trimming took off 4 bases at V and 6 bases at J, with 16 bases between the two ends. The CDR3 DNA reads as TGTGCCAGCAGCTCTCCTAAGCGGACCTTCAATGAGCAGTTCTTC. Translation: CASSSPKRTFNEQFF.

This chain joins TRBV6-5 and TRBJ1-6, with D perhaps TRBD1 (5 bases). The germline V and J ends were trimmed by 5 bases and 7 bases, with 9 bases remaining between them. Germline V lookup: CDR1 MNHEY, CDR2 SVGAGI. This CDR3 region has 13 residues. CDR3 protein: CASSNGGNSPLHF. CDR3 DNA sequence: TGTGCCAGCAGTAATGGGGGGAATTCACCCCTCCACTTT.

The J gene is TRBJ2-3, the V gene TRBV10-1; 7 positions match TRBD2. Germline V lookup: CDR1 WNHNN, CDR2 SYGVQD (reference sequence). Trimming took 2 bases from V and 1 from J; bases not matched to a gene: 6. CDR3 length: 16 residues. This CDR3 is CASSEVLAVGTDTQYF. The CDR3 DNA sequence: TGCGCCAGCAGTGAGGTTCTAGCGGTGGGCACAGATACGCAGTATTTT.

The genes are TRBV5-1 and TRBJ2-7; 8 nucleotides align to TRBD1. Trimming took 7 bases from V and 2 from J; bases not matched to a gene: 11. Germline V gene sequence: CDR1 SGHRS, CDR2 YFSETQ. This CDR3 comprises 15 residues. CDR3 bases: TGCGCCAGCCGGATCCGGGACAGGCCAACCTACGAGCAGTACTTC. Its protein product is CASRIRDRPTYEQYF. The full variable domain, its missing parts supplied by reference TRBV5-1 and TRBJ2-7, is KAGVTQTPRYLIKTRGQQVTLSCSPISGHRSVSWYQQTPGQGLQFLFEYFSETQRNKGNFPGRFSGRQFSNSRSEMNVSTLELGDSALYLCASRIRDRPTYEQYFGPGTRLTVT.

This clone was detected once. The chain employs TRBV11-2 and TRBJ2-7; perhaps TRBD2 as D (6 bases). Germline V gives CDR1 SGHAT, CDR2 FQNNGV. The CDR3 length is 14 residues. Trimming removed 6 bases from V and 2 bases from J, with 14 bases in between. DNA for the CDR3: TGTGCCAGCAGAAGCCGGGACTCTACCTACGAGCAGTACTTC. Translated: CASRSRDSTYEQYF.

This chain links TRBV5-1 with TRBJ2-1; 16 nucleotides align to TRBD2. Germline lookup yields CDR1 SGHRS and CDR2 YFSETQ. This CDR3 has 15 amino acids. The junction had 4 bases not matched to a gene; V was cut back by 3 bases and J by 10 bases. The CDR3 sequence is CASSSGTSGRGEQFF. The CDR3 DNA reads as TGCGCCAGCAGCTCCGGGACTAGCGGGAGGGGAGAGCAGTTCTTC.

V and J are TRBV7-6 and TRBJ2-3, with 16 bases matching TRBD2. Germline V gene data show CDR1 as SGHVS and CDR2 as FNYEAQ. The CDR3 loop spans 18 amino acids. The V segment lost 5 bases and the J segment 3 bases; nucleotides outside the gene matches: 8. The CDR3 nucleotides are TGTGCCAGCAGCCTCTTTGGGACTAGCGGGAGGGAGACAGATACGCAGTATTTT. Translating gives CASSLFGTSGRETDTQYF.

The rearrangement joins TRBV3-1 (or the pseudogene TRBV3-2) to TRBJ2-5; D is undetermined. V lost 3 bases to trimming and J lost 0 bases, with 11 bases between them. There are 15 residues in the CDR3. CDR1 and CDR2 (germline): LGHDT, YNNKEL (reference sequence). CDR3 bases: TGTGCCAGCAGCCATACGGGTGGCCACCAAGAGACCCAGTACTTC. It is translated as CASSHTGGHQETQYF.

J is TRBJ1-3 and V is TRBV27; no definite D call. Germline V lookup: CDR1 MNHEY, CDR2 SMNVEV (reference sequence). Trimming removed 4 bases from V and 0 bases from J, with 13 bases in between. The CDR3 has 16 amino acids. Written as DNA, the CDR3 is TGTGCCAGCAGTTCTGGACTGCTTAACTCTGGAAACACCATATATTTT. Encoded protein: CASSSGLLNSGNTIYF.

This clone was counted a few times. V is TRBV3-1 (or the pseudogene TRBV3-2) and J is TRBJ2-4; a possible D gene is TRBD1 (6 bases). The ends were cut back, 5 bases at V and 7 bases at J, with 9 bases in the middle. The CDR3 has 12 amino acids. Germline-derived CDR1 and CDR2 are LGHDT and YNNKEL (reference sequence). The CDR3 reads CASSSRGNIQYF. The CDR3, as DNA: TGTGCCAGCAGCTCGAGGGGGAACATTCAGTACTTC.

The chain is built from TRBV18 and TRBJ2-7; 9 bases are a match to TRBD1. The CDR3 consists of 14 residues. Losses at the gene ends were 2 bases for V and 6 bases for J; bases not matched to a gene: 5. Germline loops: CDR1 KGHSH, CDR2 LQKENI. In nucleotides, the CDR3 is TGTGCCAGCTCACCAGGGACAGGGCGGCGCGAGCAGTACTTC. Amino acids: CASSPGTGRREQYF. The full variable domain, completed using reference TRBV18 and TRBJ2-7, is NAGVMQNPRHLVRRRGQEARLRCSPMKGHSHVYWYRQLPEEGLKFMVYLQKENIIDESGMPKERFSAEFPKEGPSILRIQQVVRGDSAAYFCASSPGTGRREQYFGPGTRLTVT.

The rearrangement links TRBV7-9 to TRBJ1-2; the D is unclear. V was trimmed by 2 bases and J by 6 bases, leaving 16 bases between them. The V gene's germline CDR1 is SEHNR and CDR2 FQNEAQ (reference sequence). The CDR3 is made up of 15 amino acids. The CDR3 nucleotides read TGTGCCAGCAGCTTATCGGCGGGCCCTGGAGATGGCTACACCTTC. Residues: CASSLSAGPGDGYTF.

This sequence joins TRBV2 and TRBJ2-1; 11 bases map to TRBD2. Losses at the gene ends were 6 bases for V and 3 bases for J; bases not matched to a gene: 4. This CDR3 contains 15 residues. Germline CDR1 is SNHLY and CDR2 is FYNNEI. In DNA, the CDR3 is TGTGCCAGCAGCAGACTAGCGGGACACTACAATGAGCAGTTCTTC. Translation: CASSRLAGHYNEQFF.

This clone was counted between two and nine times. The chain uses TRBV9 and TRBJ2-7; 7 bases agree with TRBD1. The CDR3 length is 19 residues. Per the germline V gene, CDR1 is SGDLS and CDR2 is YYNGEE. Losses at the gene ends were 7 bases for V and 1 base for J; bases not matched to a gene: 23. The CDR3 sequence is CASLSTFAASGTESYEQYF. CDR3 coding DNA: TGTGCCAGCCTTTCGACCTTCGCTGCCTCAGGGACAGAGTCCTACGAGCAGTACTTC.

The V and J genes are TRBV5-1 and TRBJ2-1; 15 nucleotides agree with TRBD2. In germline, CDR1 is SGHRS, CDR2 YFSETQ. This CDR3 is 16 amino acids long. V lost 5 bases and J lost 9; bases outside the gene matches: 9. Here the CDR3 reads CASSRTSGRGRGEQFF. DNA of the CDR3: TGCGCCAGCAGTCGGACTAGCGGGAGGGGTAGGGGTGAGCAGTTCTTC.

The chain has TRBV7-2 and TRBJ2-7, with 7 nucleotides matching TRBD1. V shed 5 bases, J shed 0 bases, and the junction held 7 bases outside the gene matches. Germline-derived CDR1 and CDR2 are SGHTA and FQGNSA. The CDR3 loop spans 15 amino acids. The CDR3 reads CASSTQGGPSYEQYF. CDR3 nucleotide sequence: TGTGCCAGCAGCACCCAAGGGGGCCCCTCCTACGAGCAGTACTTC.

This CDR3 is CATRTSRDRDRSYEQYF. The CDR3 nucleotides read TGTGCCACCAGGACGTCCCGGGACAGGGACCGCTCCTACGAGCAGTACTTC. The V call is TRBV15, the J call TRBJ2-7, with 9 bases matching TRBD1. V gave up 6 bases and J gave up 0 bases; unmatched junction bases: 12. The CDR3 runs 17 residues. Germline CDR1 is LNHNV and CDR2 is YYDKDF (reference sequence).

The J gene is TRBJ2-5, the V gene TRBV28; TRBD2 might be the D (5 bases). Germline V gene data show CDR1 as MDHEN and CDR2 as SYDVKM. The CDR3 runs to 15 residues. V lost 4 bases, J lost 2 bases, and 14 bases lay in between. Written as DNA, the CDR3 is TGTGCCAGCAGTTCGGCAGGAGAGGGACAAGAGACCCAGTACTTC. It codes for CASSSAGEGQETQYF.